Each of the 10 T cell receptor beta chains below was sequenced from the same sample in a study of OX40 agonist ivuxolimab in advanced cancers. Sequencing used immunoSEQ multiplex PCR; TCRdb keeps in-frame clones, though not all of them. In the table there are some 11,000 clones, just under 75% of which are singletons. Sequences were derived from CD4+ or CD8+ T cells sorted from blood, sampled in a trial of the OX40 agonist ivuxolimab. The source of these receptors is an adult with an advanced solid tumor such as melanoma, head and neck, liver or kidney cancer.

The gene calls are TRBV7-6 and TRBJ1-4, with D maybe TRBD1 (6 bases). The V gene lost 5 bases and the J gene lost 1 base, with 11 bases spanning the gap. This CDR3 has 15 amino acids. Germline CDR1 reads SGHVS; CDR2 reads FNYEAQ. As DNA, the CDR3 is TGTGCCAGCAGCCAGGGGCGAGTAACTAATGAAAAACTGTTTTTT. Translation gives CASSQGRVTNEKLFF.

The chain is built from TRBV9 and TRBJ1-2, with D perhaps matching TRBD1 (6 bases). The CDR3 is 13 amino acids. The ends were cut back, 4 bases at V and 5 bases at J, with 12 bases in the middle. Germline V gene lookup returns CDR1 SGDLS and CDR2 YYNGEE. For the CDR3, the DNA is TGTGCCAGCAGCATCAAGGACAGTTATGGCTACACCTTC. Amino acids: CASSIKDSYGYTF. Looking up the rest from reference TRBV9 and TRBJ1-2 gives the full variable domain: DSGVTQTPKHLITATGQRVTLRCSPRSGDLSVYWYQQSLDQGLQFLIQYYNGEERAKGNILERFSAQQFPDLHSELNLSSLELGDSALYFCASSIKDSYGYTFGSGTRLTVV.

This clone was counted only a few times. The rearrangement joins TRBV4-1 to TRBJ2-6; D unclear. The V and J ends lost 1 base and 1 base respectively, with 5 bases between them. The germline V gene has CDR1 MGHRA and CDR2 YSYEKL. CDR3 length: 15 amino acids. CDR3 bases: TGCGCCAGCAGCCAAGCAGGTTCTGGGGCCAACGTCCTGACTTTC. Translating gives CASSQAGSGANVLTF.

V is TRBV7-6 and J is TRBJ2-1; 8 bases are a match to TRBD1. V trimming: 6 bases; J trimming: 4 bases; junction bases outside the gene matches: 17. The CDR3 spans 18 residues. Germline V CDR1 and CDR2: SGHVS, FNYEAQ. For the CDR3, the DNA is TGTGCCAGCAGTCCAAAGGGGGGACCGACAGGGGAGTACAATGAGCAGTTCTTC. Protein product: CASSPKGGPTGEYNEQFF.

J is TRBJ1-1 and V is TRBV5-1, with a weak D call TRBD1 (6 bases). Germline V gene sequence: CDR1 SGHRS, CDR2 YFSETQ. The CDR3 totals 13 residues. The ends were cut back, 2 bases at V and 6 bases at J, with 11 bases in the middle. The chain's CDR3 is CASSFLGASEAFF. For the CDR3, the DNA is TGCGCCAGCAGCTTCCTGGGGGCCTCTGAAGCTTTCTTT. The entire variable domain, with the rest obtained from reference TRBV5-1 and TRBJ1-1, is as follows: KAGVTQTPRYLIKTRGQQVTLSCSPISGHRSVSWYQQTPGQGLQFLFEYFSETQRNKGNFPGRFSGRQFSNSRSEMNVSTLELGDSALYLCASSFLGASEAFFGQGTRLTVV.

The CDR3 DNA follows: TGCGCCAGCAGCTCCACCGGGCCCTCCTACGAGCAGTACTTC. This codes for CASSSTGPSYEQYF. V usage is TRBV5-1 and J usage is TRBJ2-7; D unresolved. CDR1 is SGHRS, CDR2 YFSETQ, per germline. V was cut by 3 bases and J by 0 bases, with 10 bases left in between. There are 14 residues in the CDR3. The full variable domain, with the rest looked up from reference TRBV5-1 and TRBJ2-7, is KAGVTQTPRYLIKTRGQQVTLSCSPISGHRSVSWYQQTPGQGLQFLFEYFSETQRNKGNFPGRFSGRQFSNSRSEMNVSTLELGDSALYLCASSSTGPSYEQYFGPGTRLTVT.

A single count supports this clone. The CDR3 coding sequence is TGTGCCAGCAGTTTAATGACTGGCTCCAGCTCCTACAATGAGCAGTTCTTC. It encodes CASSLMTGSSSYNEQFF. The chain is built from TRBV27 and TRBJ2-1; D ambiguous. Trimming shortened V by 2 bases and J by 0 bases, and 14 bases separated the two germline ends. Germline V gene sequence: CDR1 MNHEY, CDR2 SMNVEV (reference sequence). The CDR3 is 17 residues long.

The V call is TRBV28, the J call TRBJ2-3; 13 bases match TRBD2. Losses at the gene ends were 6 bases for V and 5 bases for J; bases not matched to a gene: 5. This CDR3 has 15 residues. Germline V lookup: CDR1 MDHEN, CDR2 SYDVKM. The CDR3 spells CASSILAGGGDTQYF. The DNA of the CDR3 is TGTGCCAGCAGCATACTAGCGGGAGGGGGAGATACGCAGTATTTT. The full variable domain, its missing parts supplied by reference TRBV28 and TRBJ2-3, is DVKVTQSSRYLVKRTGEKVFLECVQDMDHENMFWYRQDPGLGLRLIYFSYDVKMKEKGDIPEGYSVSREKKERFSLILESASTNQTSMYLCASSILAGGGDTQYFGPGTRLTVL.

The chain is built from TRBV7-8 and TRBJ2-1, with D perhaps assigned TRBD1 or TRBD2 (5 bases each). Germline V lookup: CDR1 SGHVS, CDR2 FQNEAQ. Trimming cost V 5 bases and J 6 bases, with 11 bases left between them. The CDR3 is made up of 13 amino acids. CDR3 residues: CASSLGTPNEQFF. Written as DNA, the CDR3 is TGTGCCAGCAGCCTCGGGACCCCCAATGAGCAGTTCTTC. Together with reference TRBV7-8 and TRBJ2-1, the CDR3 gives the full variable domain: GAGVSQSPRYKVAKRGQDVALRCDPISGHVSLFWYQQALGQGPEFLTYFQNEAQLDKSGLPSDRFFAERPEGSVSTLKIQRTQQEDSAVYLCASSLGTPNEQFFGPGTRLTVL.

The sample holds one count of this clone. The V gene is TRBV19, the J gene TRBJ2-7; perhaps D is TRBD1 or TRBD2 (5 bases each). Germline values: CDR1 LNHDA, CDR2 SQIVND (reference sequence). Trimming shortened V by 0 bases and J by 2 bases, and 17 bases separated the two germline ends. This CDR3 is 17 amino acids long. The CDR3 loop is CASSIEASEGYTYEQYF. The CDR3 DNA is TGTGCCAGTAGTATAGAAGCCTCTGAGGGGTATACCTACGAGCAGTACTTC. The complete variable domain, with remaining parts taken from reference TRBV19 and TRBJ2-7, reads DGGITQSPKYLFRKEGQNVTLSCEQNLNHDAMYWYRQDPGQGLRLIYYSQIVNDFQKGDIAEGYSVSREKKESFPLTVTSAQKNPTAFYLCASSIEASEGYTYEQYFGPGTRLTVT.